One sample yielded the 26 T cell receptor beta chains listed below, sequenced in a study of blood T cell repertoires in COVID-19. Using immunoSEQ multiplex PCR, the repertoire was profiled, and TCRdb retains in-frame clones only, with some absent. The sample lists about 200,000 clones; about 88% were seen once. Sequences were obtained from peripheral blood. The origin of the receptors is a human donor in a cohort sampled during active COVID-19.

The rearrangement uses TRBV7-2 and TRBJ2-7; TRBD1 agrees at 9 bases. This CDR3 has 14 residues. Germline lookup yields CDR1 SGHTA and CDR2 FQGNSA. Trimming took 4 bases from V and 3 from J; bases not matched to a gene: 4. CDR3 loop: CASSSGTGYYEQYF. The CDR3, as DNA: TGTGCCAGCAGCTCAGGGACAGGGTACTACGAGCAGTACTTC.

The chain joins TRBV10-3 to TRBJ2-7; 8 positions match TRBD2. Trimming cost V 2 bases and J 6 bases; bases outside gene matches: 6. Germline V gene data show CDR1 as ENHRY and CDR2 as SYGVKD. There are 14 residues in the CDR3. The DNA for the CDR3 is TGTGCCATCAGTGAGGGGGGACTAGTCGGCGAGCAGTACTTC. Translation gives CAISEGGLVGEQYF.

The genes are TRBV28 and TRBJ1-3, with D hard to call. Trimming removed 3 bases at V and 8 bases at J, with 5 bases between. CDR1 and CDR2 (germline): MDHEN, SYDVKM. This CDR3 comprises 11 residues. The CDR3 is CASSFRYTIYF. The CDR3 region has the DNA TGTGCCAGCAGTTTTAGATACACCATATATTTT.

The rearrangement links TRBV3-1 (or the pseudogene TRBV3-2) to TRBJ2-5; 9 bases map to TRBD2. This CDR3 is built from 14 residues. The germline V gene encodes CDR1 LGHDT and CDR2 YNNKEL (reference sequence). The V gene end was trimmed by 8 bases and the J gene end by 0 bases; junction bases not matched to a gene: 4. The CDR3 sequence is CASGSGSYQETQYF. CDR3 DNA: TGTGCCAGCGGTAGCGGGAGTTACCAAGAGACCCAGTACTTC.

This sequence joins TRBV11-1 and TRBJ2-7, with D possibly matching TRBD1 (5 bases). This CDR3 comprises 13 residues. Trimming shortened V by 1 base and J by 2 bases, and 6 bases separated the two germline ends. CDR1 is SGHAT and CDR2 is FQDESV in the germline V gene (reference sequence). CDR3 loop: CASSLGQTYEQYF. In DNA, the CDR3 is TGTGCCAGCAGCTTAGGACAGACCTACGAGCAGTACTTC.

The rearrangement joins TRBV2 to TRBJ1-5, with TRBD1 matching 11 bases. Germline V gene data show CDR1 as SNHLY and CDR2 as FYNNEI. J lost 7 bases, V lost 8 bases, and 4 bases had no gene match. The length of the CDR3 is 13 residues. The CDR3 spells CASGGTGGQPQHF. The DNA of the CDR3 is TGTGCCAGCGGTGGGACAGGGGGGCAGCCCCAGCATTTT. Drawing the rest from reference TRBV2 and TRBJ1-5, the complete variable domain is EPEVTQTPSHQVTQMGQEVILRCVPISNHLYFYWYRQILGQKVEFLVSFYNNEISEKSEIFDDQFSVERPDGSNFTLKIRSTKLEDSAMYFCASGGTGGQPQHFGDGTRLSIL.

This chain connects TRBV5-1 to TRBJ1-6; 9 nucleotides match TRBD1. Unmatched junction bases numbered 9, after V lost 4 bases and J lost 7 bases. The CDR3 extends over 16 amino acids. In germline, CDR1 is SGHRS, CDR2 YFSETQ. CDR3 in DNA: TGCGCCAGCAGCGACGTGGGACAGGGCTTAAATTCACCCCTCCACTTT. Its protein product is CASSDVGQGLNSPLHF.

This chain connects TRBV18 to TRBJ2-3; 9 bases are shared with TRBD2. The CDR3 has 14 amino acids. The V gene end was trimmed by 3 bases and the J gene end by 11 bases; junction bases not matched to a gene: 9. The germline V gene encodes CDR1 KGHSH and CDR2 LQKENI. CDR3 residues: CASSPPSAGGEQYF. As DNA, the CDR3 is TGTGCCAGCTCACCCCCATCAGCGGGAGGAGAGCAGTATTTT.

The rearrangement joins TRBV21-1 to TRBJ2-1; the D segment call TRBD2 is taken from the table without a DNA check. TRBV21-1 is an annotated pseudogene. The CDR3 is made up of 17 amino acids. The CDR3 is CASSKGSGAGSYNEQFF. DNA for the CDR3: TGTGCCAGCAGCAAAGGATCGGGAGCGGGGAGCTACAATGAGCAGTTCTTC.

CDR3 region: CAISESETMNTEAFF. The CDR3 DNA follows: TGTGCCATCAGTGAGAGCGAGACCATGAACACTGAAGCTTTCTTT. The chain uses TRBV10-3 and TRBJ1-1; D uncertain. Trimming removed 2 bases at V and 0 bases at J, with 10 bases between. The CDR3 has 15 residues. Germline lookup yields CDR1 ENHRY and CDR2 SYGVKD.

This rearrangement joins TRBV5-6 to TRBJ1-1; TRBD1 agrees at 9 bases. CDR3 size: 16 residues. The V and J ends lost 1 base and 3 bases, in that order; junction bases with no gene match: 7. From germline, CDR1 is SGHDT and CDR2 YYEEEE. CDR3 in amino acids: CASSLTIDRGDTEAFF. Written as DNA, the CDR3 is TGTGCCAGCAGCTTGACTATCGACAGGGGGGACACTGAAGCTTTCTTT.

Comments on this clone: The sample contains more than one DNA sequence encoding this CDR3. CDR3 nucleotides: TGTGCCAGCAGCCAGGAGGGACAGGGATCCTACGAGCAGTACTTC. It encodes CASSQEGQGSYEQYF. This rearrangement joins TRBV4-2 to TRBJ2-7; 9 bases map to TRBD1. The germline V gene encodes CDR1 LGHNA and CDR2 YNFKEQ. V was pared by 3 bases and J by 1 base, with 4 bases of the junction left unmatched. CDR3 length: 15 amino acids.

The chain uses TRBV5-1 and TRBJ1-1; D uncertain. Germline V gives CDR1 SGHRS, CDR2 YFSETQ. The CDR3 totals 13 residues. The V end lost 3 bases, the J end lost 6 bases, and 12 bases lay between the germline ends. CDR3 DNA sequence: TGCGCCAGCAGCTCCGGGGTATTGTCTGAAGCTTTCTTT. Translated: CASSSGVLSEAFF.

This clone was seen only once. The chain employs TRBV28 and TRBJ2-3; no definite D call. With 6 bases removed from V and 6 bases from J, the gap between germline ends came to 10 bases. Germline CDR1 is MDHEN and CDR2 is SYDVKM. This CDR3 is 12 amino acids long. CDR3 bases: TGTGCCAGCAGCGCCCAACGGGATACGCAGTATTTT. This sequence encodes CASSAQRDTQYF.

The chain links TRBV4-2 to TRBJ2-2, with 10 bases lining up with TRBD2. The V and J ends lost 2 bases and 1 base, in that order; junction bases with no gene match: 1. Germline CDR1 reads LGHNA; CDR2 reads YNFKEQ. The CDR3 runs 16 residues. CDR3: CASSQTSGMNTGELFF. As DNA, the CDR3 is TGTGCCAGCAGCCAAACTAGCGGGATGAACACCGGGGAGCTGTTTTTT.

The J gene is TRBJ1-6, the V gene TRBV28; D is uncertain. Trimming took off 7 bases at V and 7 bases at J, with 14 bases between the two ends. The CDR3 totals 14 residues. Germline assignment: CDR1 MDHEN and CDR2 SYDVKM. CDR3 sequence (DNA): TGTGCCAGCACTACCTATGCCATCAATTCACCCCTCCACTTT. It is translated as CASTTYAINSPLHF.

V is TRBV9 and J is TRBJ1-2; TRBD1 is a possible D gene (6 bases). Per germline, CDR1 SGDLS and CDR2 YYNGEE. Trimming took off 2 bases at V and 7 bases at J, with 12 bases between the two ends. CDR3 length: 13 residues. CDR3 sequence reads: CASSVQQGSGYTF. For the CDR3, the DNA is TGTGCCAGCAGCGTCCAACAGGGATCTGGCTACACCTTC.

V is TRBV28 and J is TRBJ1-5; 12 bases align to TRBD1. V lost 3 bases, J lost 5 bases, and 2 bases stayed unmatched. Germline values: CDR1 MDHEN, CDR2 SYDVKM. CDR3 length: 15 residues. CDR3 amino acids: CASSFGTGGHQPQHF. In DNA form, the CDR3 reads TGTGCCAGCAGTTTTGGGACAGGGGGCCATCAGCCCCAGCATTTT.

This rearrangement joins TRBV15 to TRBJ2-3, with a possible D match to TRBD1 (5 bases). The CDR3 consists of 16 residues. The V gene's germline CDR1 is LNHNV and CDR2 YYDKDF (reference sequence). V was trimmed by 5 bases and J by 6 bases, leaving 21 bases between them. For the CDR3, the DNA is TGTGCCACCAGCGGAAGCAGGGCATGGGATGGGGATACGCAGTATTTT. Translation gives CATSGSRAWDGDTQYF.

The rearrangement joins TRBV10-3 to TRBJ1-3, with TRBD1 matching 7 bases. V shed 0 bases and J 2 bases; nucleotides not matched to a gene: 1. Germline V gene data show CDR1 as ENHRY and CDR2 as SYGVKD. The CDR3 totals 15 residues. For the CDR3, the DNA is TGTGCCATCAGTGAGTCGAGGGGGCCTGGAAACACCATATATTTT. Protein sequence: CAISESRGPGNTIYF.

The chain is built from TRBV29-1 and TRBJ2-7; 8 nucleotides line up with TRBD1. CDR3 length: 12 amino acids. The germline gives CDR1 SQVTM, CDR2 ANQGSEA. Unmatched junction bases numbered 2, after V lost 5 bases and J lost 2 bases. The CDR3 DNA reads TGCAGCGTTCGACAGGGGACCTACGAGCAGTACTTC. Residues: CSVRQGTYEQYF.

CDR3 sequence (DNA): TGTGCCACCAGCAGAGATAGAATAGGCAATCAGCCCCAGCATTTT. It translates to CATSRDRIGNQPQHF. The gene calls are TRBV15 and TRBJ1-5, with D uncertain. CDR3 length: 15 residues. Germline CDR1 is LNHNV and CDR2 is YYDKDF (reference sequence). V lost 0 bases, J lost 2 bases, and 8 bases lay in between.

This chain links TRBV15 with TRBJ1-1; D gene ambiguous. This CDR3 spans 15 amino acids. V was clipped by 0 bases and J by 1 base, with 9 bases between them. The germline gives CDR1 LNHNV, CDR2 YYDKDF (reference sequence). The chain's CDR3 is CATSRDRVQNTEAFF. In DNA, the CDR3 is TGTGCCACCAGCAGAGATCGGGTCCAGAACACTGAAGCTTTCTTT.

The chain combines TRBV9 with TRBJ1-4; D perhaps matches TRBD1 (6 bases). From germline, CDR1 is SGDLS and CDR2 YYNGEE. V was pared by 3 bases and J by 8 bases, with 20 bases between. CDR3 size: 16 residues. The CDR3 coding sequence is TGTGCCAGCAGCGCAGACCCCACAGGGATGGGCGAAAAACTGTTTTTT. Amino acid sequence: CASSADPTGMGEKLFF.

This chain joins TRBV6-5 and TRBJ1-2, with no clear D. Germline CDR1 MNHEY, CDR2 SVGAGI. The CDR3 has 14 residues. V lost 7 bases and J lost 2, with 14 bases in between. In nucleotides, the CDR3 is TGTGCCAGCAAGGTTAATGAGGGCAACTATGGCTACACCTTC. The encoded protein is CASKVNEGNYGYTF.

The CDR3 DNA follows: TGTGCCAGCACCCGGACTAGCGGGAGTGGTCGTACGCAGTATTTT. This codes for CASTRTSGSGRTQYF. V gene TRBV28 combines with J gene TRBJ2-3; TRBD2 matches at 13 bases. Germline V gives CDR1 MDHEN, CDR2 SYDVKM. The ends lost 7 bases at V and 8 bases at J; junction bases unmatched: 9. The CDR3 covers 15 residues.